A single sample is the source of the 24 T cell receptor beta chains below, sequenced in a study of cytomegalovirus exposure and HLA in healthy donors. PCR used 60 Vbeta primers and 13 Jbeta primers. Clones were read by immunoSEQ multiplex PCR, and TCRdb kept only the in-frame ones, dropping some. The sample carries around 110,000 clones, over 70% recorded once. Sample: PBMCs. The receptors originated from a female donor in good health and CMV-seronegative.

The J gene is TRBJ1-4, the V gene TRBV29-1; 9 positions match TRBD1. This CDR3 spans 12 amino acids. In germline, CDR1 is SQVTM, CDR2 ANQGSEA. The V and J ends lost 6 bases and 8 bases, in that order; junction bases with no gene match: 4. The CDR3 DNA is TGCAGCGTCCGACAGGGGGGAGAAAAACTGTTTTTT. This codes for CSVRQGGEKLFF. The full variable domain, completed using reference TRBV29-1 and TRBJ1-4, is SAVISQKPSRDICQRGTSLTIQCQVDSQVTMMFWYRQQPGQSLTLIATANQGSEATYESGFVIDKFPISRPNLTFSTLTVSNMSPEDSSIYLCSVRQGGEKLFFGSGTQLSVL.

This clone was picked up one time. The rearrangement joins TRBV7-6 to TRBJ2-1, with 10 bases fitting TRBD1. J lost 2 bases, V lost 5 bases, and 3 bases had no gene match. The CDR3 has 15 amino acids. Germline-derived CDR1 and CDR2 are SGHVS and FNYEAQ. CDR3 DNA: TGTGCCAGCAGCCAAGACAGGGGGCCCTACAATGAGCAGTTCTTC. This sequence encodes CASSQDRGPYNEQFF.

The genes are TRBV19 and TRBJ1-2, with D possibly TRBD1 on 5 matching bases. V lost 3 bases to trimming and J lost 6 bases, with 14 bases between them. This CDR3 is 14 amino acids long. The germline V gene encodes CDR1 LNHDA and CDR2 SQIVND (reference sequence). CDR3 amino acids: CASSIGAGGDGYTF. For the CDR3, the DNA is TGTGCCAGTAGTATTGGCGCAGGAGGGGATGGCTACACCTTC.

This chain connects TRBV7-9 to TRBJ2-3; 10 bases align to TRBD2. J gave up 3 bases and V 2 bases, and 2 bases lay outside the gene matches. Germline loops: CDR1 SEHNR, CDR2 FQNEAQ (reference sequence). CDR3 length equals 15 residues. CDR3 DNA: TGTGCCAGCAGCTTACTAGCGGGAGTGACAGATACGCAGTATTTT. Translating gives CASSLLAGVTDTQYF.

The rearrangement joins TRBV27 to TRBJ2-2, with D perhaps matching TRBD2 (6 bases). The V end was cut by 2 bases, the J end by 2 bases, with 15 bases between. The CDR3 is 17 amino acids. The germline CDR1 and CDR2 sequences are MNHEY and SMNVEV (reference sequence). The CDR3 sequence is CASSLRGTWLNTGELFF. The DNA for the CDR3 is TGTGCCAGCAGTTTACGAGGGACTTGGCTTAACACCGGGGAGCTGTTTTTT.

The gene calls are TRBV6-4 and TRBJ2-2, with a weak D call TRBD1 (6 bases). V shed 4 bases and J shed 5 bases, with 8 bases lying between them. Germline assignment: CDR1 MRHNA and CDR2 SNTAGT. This CDR3 region has 13 residues. CDR3 protein: CASSAQGTGELFF. CDR3 nucleotide sequence: TGTGCCAGCAGTGCTCAGGGGACCGGGGAGCTGTTTTTT.

V gene TRBV10-3 combines with J gene TRBJ1-6; TRBD1 agrees at 8 bases. The CDR3 runs 19 residues. With 10 bases clipped from V and 0 bases from J, the junction kept 17 bases outside the gene matches. CDR1 and CDR2 (germline): ENHRY, SYGVKD. The CDR3 DNA follows: TGTGCCACTCATGGTCCCGACAGGGGCCCGAGCTCCTATAATTCACCCCTCCACTTT. It specifies CATHGPDRGPSSYNSPLHF.

The rearrangement links TRBV5-4 to TRBJ2-5; 13 positions agree with TRBD2. The CDR3 covers 15 residues. Trimming removed 7 bases from V and 5 bases from J; junction bases left unmatched: 8. The germline V gene encodes CDR1 SGHNT and CDR2 YYREEE (reference sequence). The CDR3 DNA follows: TGTGCCAGCGGTCTGACTAGCGGGGGGACCGAGACCCAGTACTTC. This sequence encodes CASGLTSGGTETQYF.

There are a few counts of this clone. The gene calls are TRBV19 and TRBJ2-4, with D possibly matching TRBD2 (6 bases). The ends were cut back, 2 bases at V and 0 bases at J, with 11 bases in the middle. Per the germline V gene, CDR1 is LNHDA and CDR2 is SQIVND (reference sequence). The CDR3 spans 16 residues. The CDR3 here is CASSISAGLAKNIQYF. CDR3 coding DNA: TGTGCCAGTAGTATATCGGCGGGGTTAGCCAAAAACATTCAGTACTTC.

CDR3 amino acids: CASRNRGLSEWYTEAFF. The DNA of the CDR3 is TGTGCCAGCAGAAACAGGGGGCTCTCAGAGTGGTACACTGAAGCTTTCTTT. V and J are TRBV11-3 and TRBJ1-1, with 9 bases lining up with TRBD1. V was clipped by 6 bases and J by 3 bases; unmatched bases: 14. Germline loops: CDR1 SGHNT, CDR2 YENEEA. CDR3 size: 17 residues.

The V call is TRBV27, the J call TRBJ1-2, with 7 bases that match TRBD1. This CDR3 contains 13 residues. Germline CDR1 is MNHEY and CDR2 is SMNVEV (reference sequence). The J segment lost 4 bases and the V segment lost 3 bases, leaving 2 bases of the junction unmatched. The CDR3 here is CASSFSGGYGYTF. The CDR3 region has the DNA TGTGCCAGCAGTTTTTCAGGGGGCTATGGCTACACCTTC.

The chain recombines TRBV7-8 with TRBJ1-5; D is unclear. V gave up 1 base and J gave up 0 bases, with 13 bases separating them. This CDR3 contains 17 residues. From germline, CDR1 is SGHVS and CDR2 FQNEAQ. CDR3 nucleotides: TGTGCCAGCAGCTTAGGCCCGGGGAAATATAGCAATCAGCCCCAGCATTTT. This sequence encodes CASSLGPGKYSNQPQHF.

The J gene is TRBJ2-2, the V gene TRBV27; 14 positions agree with TRBD2. The V gene end was trimmed by 5 bases and the J gene end by 5 bases; junction bases not matched to a gene: 7. The CDR3 has 17 amino acids. CDR1 and CDR2 from the germline V gene are MNHEY and SMNVEV (reference sequence). The CDR3 DNA sequence: TGTGCCAGCAGTATGGGACTAGCGGGAGACGCTACCGGGGAGCTGTTTTTT. Amino acid sequence: CASSMGLAGDATGELFF.

This clone was seen a few times. The gene calls are TRBV14 and TRBJ2-7, with no clear D. The V end was cut by 1 base, the J end by 6 bases, with 10 bases between. The CDR3 has 13 residues. The germline CDR1 and CDR2 sequences are SGHDN and FVKESK. The CDR3 region is CASSQGGGGEQYF. The CDR3 region has the DNA TGTGCCAGCAGCCAAGGAGGCGGCGGCGAGCAGTACTTC.

V usage is TRBV6-6 and J usage is TRBJ2-2; the D is unclear. This CDR3 region has 16 residues. From germline, CDR1 is MNHNY and CDR2 SVGAGI (reference sequence). The germline V and J ends were trimmed by 5 bases and 6 bases, with 19 bases remaining between them. The CDR3 bases are TGTGCCAGCAGTCCACCCGGGTTCCCACGGTCCGGGGAGCTGTTTTTT. This codes for CASSPPGFPRSGELFF.

This chain connects TRBV27 to TRBJ2-2, with 9 bases that match TRBD2. Germline CDR1 and CDR2: MNHEY and SMNVEV (reference sequence). CDR3 length: 17 residues. J lost 7 bases, V lost 5 bases, and 14 bases had no gene match. In nucleotides, the CDR3 is TGTGCCAGCAGTCCCCCCATCGGCGGGAGGGCCTTCGGGGAGCTGTTTTTT. Protein: CASSPPIGGRAFGELFF.

The gene calls are TRBV5-8 and TRBJ2-7, with TRBD2 as a possible D gene (5 bases). The germline gives CDR1 SGHTS, CDR2 YDEGEE. V was clipped by 1 base and J by 4 bases, with 6 bases between them. The CDR3 runs 12 residues. In DNA, the CDR3 is TGTGCCAGCAGCTTGACGGGGTACGAGCAGTACTTC. Its protein is CASSLTGYEQYF.

This clone was detected a few times. This chain uses TRBV6-5 with TRBJ2-7; 7 bases match TRBD2. Germline V gives CDR1 MNHEY, CDR2 SVGAGI. V dropped 5 bases and J dropped 0; count of bases not matched to a gene: 7. CDR3 length: 15 amino acids. The CDR3 is CASSKGLRSSYEQYF. In DNA form, the CDR3 reads TGTGCCAGCAGTAAGGGACTACGAAGCTCCTACGAGCAGTACTTC.

CDR3 bases: TGTGCCAGCAGCTTAAGGGGTTTGACTGAAGCTTTCTTT. It specifies CASSLRGLTEAFF. The V gene is TRBV7-9, the J gene TRBJ1-1; a possible D gene is TRBD1 (5 bases). The CDR3 extends over 13 amino acids. Germline assignment: CDR1 SEHNR and CDR2 FQNEAQ (reference sequence). Trimming removed 2 bases at V and 5 bases at J, with 9 bases between.

For the CDR3, the DNA is TGTGCCAGCAGTTTAACGTGGGAGGCTACAAGTGGAGGCACAGATACGCAGTATTTT. Translation: CASSLTWEATSGGTDTQYF. The genes are TRBV28 and TRBJ2-3; TRBD2 is a possible D gene (6 bases). V was clipped by 2 bases and J by 1 base, with 22 bases between them. CDR3 length: 19 residues. The germline V gene encodes CDR1 MDHEN and CDR2 SYDVKM.

V gene TRBV29-1 combines with J gene TRBJ2-1; the match to TRBD2 covers 13 bases. The J segment lost 7 bases and the V segment lost 7 bases, leaving 13 bases of the junction unmatched. The CDR3 runs to 16 residues. The V gene's germline CDR1 is SQVTM and CDR2 ANQGSEA. CDR3 DNA: TGCAGCGCGCTAAGCTCCAGGACTAGCGGGAGTAATGAGCAGTTCTTC. It is translated as CSALSSRTSGSNEQFF.

In this sample, this clone turned up many times. CDR3: CASSPDSMTPYGYTF. CDR3 nucleotides: TGTGCCAGCAGCCCGGATTCGATGACACCTTATGGCTACACCTTC. The V and J genes are TRBV5-5 and TRBJ1-2; no clear D. The germline V gene has CDR1 SGHKS and CDR2 YYEKEE (reference sequence). V lost 4 bases, J lost 5 bases, and 18 bases lay in between. CDR3 length: 15 residues.

This chain uses TRBV27 with TRBJ1-2; 8 bases agree with TRBD1. Germline trimming cut 6 bases from V and 5 bases from J; bases unmatched to any gene: 11. The CDR3 spans 15 residues. Germline V gene sequence: CDR1 MNHEY, CDR2 SMNVEV (reference sequence). The CDR3 bases are TGTGCCAGCAGCCAAACAGGGGGACCACTATATGGCTACACCTTC. As protein: CASSQTGGPLYGYTF.

This clone has a handful of counts. The chain is built from TRBV1 and TRBJ2-2; the table assigns TRBD1, which was not confirmed against the DNA. TRBV1 is marked as a pseudogene. This CDR3 has 17 residues. CDR3: CTSSLQAQGANTGELFF. CDR3 bases: TGCACCAGCAGCCTACAGGCGCAGGGCGCGAACACCGGGGAGCTGTTTTTT.